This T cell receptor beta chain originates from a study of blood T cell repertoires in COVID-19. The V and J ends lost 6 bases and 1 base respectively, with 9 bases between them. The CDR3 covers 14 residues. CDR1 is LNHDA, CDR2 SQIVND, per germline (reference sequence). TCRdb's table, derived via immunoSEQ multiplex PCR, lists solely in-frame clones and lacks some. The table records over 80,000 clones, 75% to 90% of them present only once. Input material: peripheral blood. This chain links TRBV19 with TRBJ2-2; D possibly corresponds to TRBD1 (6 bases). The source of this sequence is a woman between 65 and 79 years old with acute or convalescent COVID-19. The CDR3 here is CASRRDKNTGELFF. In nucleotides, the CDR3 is TGTGCCAGTAGAAGGGACAAGAACACCGGGGAGCTGTTTTTT.